This entry concerns a single T cell receptor beta chain. Its antigen target is currently unknown. No per-base quality is available; no much larger clone lies one base away. The data are from a study of cytotoxic CD8 clonotypes in ibrutinib-treated CLL (dated by TCRdb to 2020 to 2022). In terms of the full investigation: The cohort included around 15 treatment-naive and roughly 10 relapsed/refractory patients; roughly 17 were IGHV unmutated. Partial responses were observed in roughly 24 patients and complete responses in 2; after a median follow-up of 68 months, remission was maintained in 14 patients and progression was observed in about twelve. Response samples were obtained after a median of 12 months of treatment, with a range of about 6 to 36 months. On average, each sample yielded 255,043 productive templates and tens of thousands of productive rearrangements. Longitudinal samples were available for about 30% of the 86 trial participants. Cryopreserved peripheral blood mononuclear cells were collected at three points: before therapy, at response, and at either sustained remission or disease progression. Every sample from remission and from progressive disease was obtained while the patients were still on ibrutinib. Paper-wide results and their limitations: At ibrutinib response clonality went up, during sustained remission it held steady, and at progression it dropped back toward baseline. Public clonotypes were rare and either shrank or stayed stable during treatment, and the rise in clonality at ibrutinib response reflected expansion of private clonotypes. Baseline clonality exceeded that of age-matched healthy donors and correlated strongly with circulating CD8+ T-cell counts. Lymph node repertoires were not examined, and the timing of sampling was not matched between patients in sustained remission and those whose disease progressed.

Each clonotype received, on average, roughly 9.6x coverage in deep resolution sequencing performed on a MiSeq, where the target depth lay between 1 in 1 million and 1 in 200,000 T cells. TCR beta libraries were generated with the immunoSEQ hsTCRB Kit. In the original analysis: The data were analyzed with ImmunoSEQ Analyzer and ImmunoSEQ Data Assistant, and V, D and J gene assignments followed IMGT definitions. Clonality, with values ranging from 0 to 1, was calculated as one minus the normalized Shannon entropy of productive rearrangement frequencies. Only overrepresented clonotypes making up at least 0.05% of each patient's repertoire were included in the public clonotype analysis. Some 12 age-matched healthy donor repertoires from immuneACCESS served as clonality controls. TCRdb holds this immuneACCESS table with in-frame rearrangements only. Some clones are missing; in checked studies, unresolved V genes explain under half, and the rest has no known cause. V and J calls and clone size follow that table, whereas D and trimming were derived from the DNA. Counted in this sample were approximately 160,000 clones; approximately 90% of them appeared once. The leading ten clones occupy approximately 2.9% of the sample.

The germline V gene gives CDR1 as MDHEN and CDR2 as SYDVKM. The CDR3, cysteine through phenylalanine, is 14 amino acids long. The DNA shown is the 42-base CDR3, in frame from base 1. Trimming at the junction amounts to 6 bases on V and 7 bases on J, and the germline ends lie 18 bases apart. What the time point label conveys for this sample: progressive disease on ibrutinib. For TCR beta library preparation, roughly 2.2 micrograms of genomic DNA were isolated from cryopreserved PBMCs. High-throughput TCR beta sequencing was performed on longitudinal blood samples from CLL patients receiving ibrutinib monotherapy. Patients were enrolled in a phase 2 open-label single-center ibrutinib monotherapy trial.

This specimen was PBMCs, taken at disease progression, from a patient treated with ibrutinib. The V and J genes are TRBV28 and TRBJ1-1; the D gene identity is not certain. The TCR comes from a human donor with chronic lymphocytic leukemia. CDR3 reads: CASSVGRGISEAFF. Here is the DNA: TGTGCCAGCAGCGTGGGGAGAGGGATCAGTGAAGCTTTCTTT.